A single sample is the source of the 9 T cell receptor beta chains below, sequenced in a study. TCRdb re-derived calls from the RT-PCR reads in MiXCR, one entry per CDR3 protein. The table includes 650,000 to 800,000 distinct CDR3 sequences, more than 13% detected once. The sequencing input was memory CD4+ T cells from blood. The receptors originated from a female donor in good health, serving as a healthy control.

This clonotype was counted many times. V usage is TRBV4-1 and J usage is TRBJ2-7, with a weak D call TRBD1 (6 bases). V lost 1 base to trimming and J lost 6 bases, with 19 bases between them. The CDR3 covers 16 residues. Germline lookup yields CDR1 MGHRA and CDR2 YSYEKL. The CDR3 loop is CASSQVGQIAPLEQYF. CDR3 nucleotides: TGCGCCAGCAGCCAAGTAGGACAGATAGCCCCCCTCGAGCAGTACTTC.

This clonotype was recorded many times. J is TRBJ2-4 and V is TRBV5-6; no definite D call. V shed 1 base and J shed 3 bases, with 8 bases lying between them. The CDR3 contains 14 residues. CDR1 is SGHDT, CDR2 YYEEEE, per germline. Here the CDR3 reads CASSLPAVKNIQYF. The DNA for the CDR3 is TGTGCCAGCAGCTTGCCTGCAGTCAAAAACATTCAGTACTTC.

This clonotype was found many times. The CDR3 region is CSVTDYGYTF. The CDR3 DNA is TGCAGCGTGACGGACTATGGCTACACCTTC. The V gene is TRBV29-1, the J gene TRBJ1-2; D unclear. The CDR3 runs 10 residues. The V gene's germline CDR1 is SQVTM and CDR2 ANQGSEA. V was trimmed by 6 bases and J by 3 bases, leaving 5 bases between them.

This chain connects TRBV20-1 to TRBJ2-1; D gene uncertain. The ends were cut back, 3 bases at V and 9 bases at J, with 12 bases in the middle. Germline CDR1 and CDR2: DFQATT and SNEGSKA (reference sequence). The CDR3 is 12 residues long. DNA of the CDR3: TGCAGTGCTAGTCGGAGCGTCAGTGAGCAGTTCTTC. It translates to CSASRSVSEQFF.

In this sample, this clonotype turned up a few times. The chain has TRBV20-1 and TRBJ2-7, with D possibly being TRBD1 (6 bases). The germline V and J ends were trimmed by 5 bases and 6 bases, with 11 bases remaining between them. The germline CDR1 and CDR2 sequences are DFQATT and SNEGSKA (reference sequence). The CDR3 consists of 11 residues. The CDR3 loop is CSALQGSEQYF. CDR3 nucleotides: TGCAGTGCTTTACAGGGTTCCGAGCAGTACTTC.

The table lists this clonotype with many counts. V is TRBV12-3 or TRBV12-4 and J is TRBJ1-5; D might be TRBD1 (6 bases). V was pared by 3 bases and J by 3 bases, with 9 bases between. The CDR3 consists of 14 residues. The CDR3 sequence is CASSLGQVNQPQHF. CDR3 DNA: TGTGCCAGCAGTTTGGGACAAGTCAATCAGCCCCAGCATTTT.

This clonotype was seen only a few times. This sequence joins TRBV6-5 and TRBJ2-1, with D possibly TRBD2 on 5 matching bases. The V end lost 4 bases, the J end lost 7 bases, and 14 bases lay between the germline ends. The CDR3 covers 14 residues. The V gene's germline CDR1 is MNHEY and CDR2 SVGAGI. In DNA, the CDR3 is TGTGCCAGCAGTTTGGACTCGAGGTGGAATGAGCAGTTCTTC. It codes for CASSLDSRWNEQFF.

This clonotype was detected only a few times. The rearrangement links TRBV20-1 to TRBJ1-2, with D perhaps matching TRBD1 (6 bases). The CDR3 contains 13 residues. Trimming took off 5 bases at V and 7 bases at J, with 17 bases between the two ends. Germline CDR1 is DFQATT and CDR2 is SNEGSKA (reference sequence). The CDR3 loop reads CSAVDHRAGGYTF. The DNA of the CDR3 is TGCAGTGCTGTTGATCACAGGGCGGGTGGCTACACCTTC.

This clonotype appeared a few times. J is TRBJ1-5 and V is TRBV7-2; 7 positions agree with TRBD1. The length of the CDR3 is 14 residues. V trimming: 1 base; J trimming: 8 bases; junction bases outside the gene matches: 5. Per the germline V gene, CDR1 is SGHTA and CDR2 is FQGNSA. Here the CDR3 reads CASSLDRGLKPQHF. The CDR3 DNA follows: TGTGCCAGCAGCTTAGACAGGGGTTTAAAGCCCCAGCATTTT.